One sample yielded the 8 T cell receptor beta chains listed below, sequenced in a study of blood T cells in healthy people across ages. Next came a second PCR, run for about 6 to 11 cycles, which used a sample-barcoded 5' primer along with a J-beta primer mix. TCRdb re-analysed the 5' RACE reads in MiXCR, keeping a single row per CDR3 protein. The table shows around 1,800,000 distinct CDR3 sequences, with about 39% occurring only once. The sample comprised blood. These TCRs come from a human donor in good health.

The chain links TRBV7-2 to TRBJ1-2; no firm D call. The CDR3 extends over 15 amino acids. Trimming removed 6 bases from V and 0 bases from J, with 14 bases in between. Germline V gives CDR1 SGHTA, CDR2 FQGNSA. Here the CDR3 reads CASRRDTATNYGYTF. For the CDR3, the DNA is TGTGCCAGCAGACGCGACACGGCCACTAACTATGGCTACACCTTC.

This chain uses TRBV27 with TRBJ1-2; tentatively, D is TRBD1 (5 bases). This CDR3 contains 18 residues. Trimming took 8 bases from V and 4 from J, leaving 29 bases between them. Germline-derived CDR1 and CDR2 are MNHEY and SMNVEV (reference sequence). In DNA, the CDR3 is TGTGCCAGCCCCATAGGCGAAATCTCAGGGTATCCGCGCTATGGCTACACCTTC. It codes for CASPIGEISGYPRYGYTF.

The chain links TRBV7-2 to TRBJ1-5; the match to TRBD1 covers 7 bases. This CDR3 spans 13 amino acids. The J segment lost 12 bases and the V segment lost 6 bases, leaving 11 bases of the junction unmatched. Germline V CDR1 and CDR2: SGHTA, FQGNSA. The CDR3 region has the DNA TGTGCCAGCAGTCAAGGACAGGCCGAACACCAGCATTTT. This sequence encodes CASSQGQAEHQHF.

This clonotype was seen a handful of times. The J gene is TRBJ1-2, the V gene TRBV12-3 or TRBV12-4; D remains unclear. There are 13 residues in the CDR3. V was cut by 5 bases and J by 6 bases, with 13 bases left in between. The CDR3 here is CASSGSGLHGYTF. The CDR3 nucleotides are TGTGCCAGCAGTGGGTCGGGTCTCCATGGCTACACCTTC.

The chain recombines TRBV10-3 with TRBJ2-1; D not certain. V was trimmed by 0 bases and J by 7 bases, leaving 10 bases between them. This CDR3 contains 14 residues. CDR1 and CDR2 (germline): ENHRY, SYGVKD. The CDR3 DNA reads as TGTGCCATCAGTGAGTCTATGACCAGAAATGAGCAGTTCTTC. Residues: CAISESMTRNEQFF.

This chain uses TRBV29-1 with TRBJ1-1; tentatively, D is TRBD1 (6 bases). The germline V gene encodes CDR1 SQVTM and CDR2 ANQGSEA. This CDR3 region has 13 residues. Trimming shortened V by 7 bases and J by 10 bases, and 22 bases separated the two germline ends. CDR3 sequence (DNA): TGCAGCGGCGACCGGGACACCAGAAGGTCAGCTTTCTTT. Encoded protein: CSGDRDTRRSAFF.

The chain combines TRBV14 with TRBJ2-5, with D possibly matching TRBD2 (5 bases). The J call may not be correct, given that the DNA end is closer to TRBJ2-7. Per germline, CDR1 SGHDN and CDR2 FVKESK. CDR3 size: 15 residues. The DNA of the CDR3 is TGTGCCAGCAGCCCCTTTTCGGGGTCGTGGTACGAGCAGTACTTC. Translation gives CASSPFSGSWYEQYF.

V gene TRBV12-3 or TRBV12-4 combines with J gene TRBJ1-5; 9 nucleotides match TRBD1. This CDR3 is 17 amino acids long. Unmatched junction bases numbered 10, after V lost 3 bases and J lost 4 bases. Here the CDR3 reads CASSLGRTGVRNQPQHF. For the CDR3, the DNA is TGTGCCAGCAGTTTGGGGCGGACAGGGGTTAGAAATCAGCCCCAGCATTTT.